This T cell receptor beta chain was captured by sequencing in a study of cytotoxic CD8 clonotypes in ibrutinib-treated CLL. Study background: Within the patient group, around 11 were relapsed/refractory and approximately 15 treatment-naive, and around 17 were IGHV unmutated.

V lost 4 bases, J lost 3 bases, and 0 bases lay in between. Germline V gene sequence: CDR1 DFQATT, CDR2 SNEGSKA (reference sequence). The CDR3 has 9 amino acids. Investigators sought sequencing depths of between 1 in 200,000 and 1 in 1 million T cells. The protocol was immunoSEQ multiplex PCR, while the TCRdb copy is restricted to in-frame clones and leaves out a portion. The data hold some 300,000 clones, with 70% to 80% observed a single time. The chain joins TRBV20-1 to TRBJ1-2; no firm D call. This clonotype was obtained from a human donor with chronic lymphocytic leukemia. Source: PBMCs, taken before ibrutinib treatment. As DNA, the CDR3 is TGCAGTGCTAACTATGGCTACACCTTC. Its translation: CSANYGYTF.